This TCR beta chain was profiled in a study of blood T cell repertoires in COVID-19. Whole-study context: In each case, the material was cDNA or gDNA derived from T cells, B-cell-depleted T cells, or PBMCs.

This CDR3 has 16 residues. The germline V gene has CDR1 MGHDK and CDR2 SYGVNS. Trimming took off 8 bases at V and 0 bases at J, with 17 bases between the two ends. Source study methods: Reference gene primer amplification gave estimated nucleated cell counts. TCRdb's table, derived via immunoSEQ multiplex PCR, lists solely in-frame clones and lacks some. Clone size and V and J calls were adopted from that table, with D and trimming inferred from the DNA. Altogether about 230,000 clones are present, 87% being singletons, with the ten largest covering approximately 12%. Material for sequencing was peripheral blood. This receptor was taken from a woman between 18 and 30 years old who had recovered from COVID-19. The V gene is TRBV25-1, the J gene TRBJ2-1; D is unclear. The CDR3 sequence: CASSRVHLSSYNEQFF. CDR3 bases: TGTGCCAGCTCCCGAGTCCACCTGAGCTCCTACAATGAGCAGTTCTTC. The full variable domain, in which reference TRBV25-1 and TRBJ2-1 provide the parts outside the CDR3, is EADIYQTPRYLVIGTGKKITLECSQTMGHDKMYWYQQDPGMELHLIHYSYGVNSTEKGDLSSESTVSRIRTEHFPLTLESARPSHTSQYLCASSRVHLSSYNEQFFGPGTRLTVL.